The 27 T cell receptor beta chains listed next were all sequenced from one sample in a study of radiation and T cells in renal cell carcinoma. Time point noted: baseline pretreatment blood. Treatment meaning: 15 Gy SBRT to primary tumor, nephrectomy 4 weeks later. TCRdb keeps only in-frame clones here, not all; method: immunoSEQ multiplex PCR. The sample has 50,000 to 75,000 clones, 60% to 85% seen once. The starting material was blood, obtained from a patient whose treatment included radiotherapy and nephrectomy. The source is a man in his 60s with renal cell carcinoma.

DNA for the CDR3: TGTGCCAGCAGCGACCTACTCAGCTACACCTTC. Translating gives CASSDLLSYTF. This chain uses TRBV7-6 with TRBJ1-2, with no clear D. The CDR3 has 11 amino acids. Deletions cut 5 bases from V and 9 bases from J, with 10 bases between. Germline CDR1 SGHVS, CDR2 FNYEAQ.

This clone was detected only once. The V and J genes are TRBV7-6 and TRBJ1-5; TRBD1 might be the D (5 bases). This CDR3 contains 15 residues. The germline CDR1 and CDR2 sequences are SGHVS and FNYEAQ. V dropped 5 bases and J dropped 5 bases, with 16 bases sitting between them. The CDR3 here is CASSIRDGNDQPQHF. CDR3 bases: TGTGCCAGCAGCATCCGGGACGGAAATGATCAGCCCCAGCATTTT. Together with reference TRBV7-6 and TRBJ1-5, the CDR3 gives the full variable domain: GAGVSQSPRYKVTKRGQDVALRCDPISGHVSLYWYRQALGQGPEFLTYFNYEAQQDKSGLPNDRFSAERPEGSISTLTIQRTEQRDSAMYRCASSIRDGNDQPQHFGDGTRLSIL.

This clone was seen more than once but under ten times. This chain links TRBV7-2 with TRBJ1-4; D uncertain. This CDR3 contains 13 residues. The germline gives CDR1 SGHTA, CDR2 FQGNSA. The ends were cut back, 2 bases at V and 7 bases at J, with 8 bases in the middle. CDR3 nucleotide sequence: TGTGCCAGCAGCTTACCGGGAATTGAAAAACTGTTTTTT. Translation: CASSLPGIEKLFF. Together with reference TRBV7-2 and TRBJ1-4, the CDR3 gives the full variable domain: GAGVSQSPSNKVTEKGKDVELRCDPISGHTALYWYRQSLGQGLEFLIYFQGNSAPDKSGLPSDRFSAERTGGSVSTLTIQRTQQEDSAVYLCASSLPGIEKLFFGSGTQLSVL.

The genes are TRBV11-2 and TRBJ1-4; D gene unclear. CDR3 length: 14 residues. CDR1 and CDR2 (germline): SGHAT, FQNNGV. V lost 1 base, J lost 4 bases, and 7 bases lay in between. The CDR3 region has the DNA TGTGCCAGCAGCTTAGGGTCGGGTAATGAAAAACTGTTTTTT. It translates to CASSLGSGNEKLFF.

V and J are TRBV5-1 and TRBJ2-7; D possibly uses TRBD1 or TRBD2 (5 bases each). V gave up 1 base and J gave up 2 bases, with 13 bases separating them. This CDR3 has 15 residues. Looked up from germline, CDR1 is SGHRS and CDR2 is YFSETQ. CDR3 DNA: TGCGCCAGCAGCTTGAGTTATGGGGGAACCTACGAGCAGTACGTC. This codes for CASSLSYGGTYEQYV.

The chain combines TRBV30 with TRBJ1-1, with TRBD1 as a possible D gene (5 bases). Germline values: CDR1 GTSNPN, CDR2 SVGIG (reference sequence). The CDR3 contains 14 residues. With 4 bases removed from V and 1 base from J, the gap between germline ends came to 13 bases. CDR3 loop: CAWTGTDGNTEAFF. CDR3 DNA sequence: TGTGCCTGGACTGGGACCGACGGGAACACTGAAGCTTTCTTT.

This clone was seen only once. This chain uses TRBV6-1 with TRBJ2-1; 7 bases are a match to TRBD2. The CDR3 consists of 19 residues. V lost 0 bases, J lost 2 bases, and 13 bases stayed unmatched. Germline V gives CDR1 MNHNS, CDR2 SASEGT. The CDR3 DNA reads TGTGCCAGCAGTGAAGCGGGCCCCGTCTGGAGCGGGACCTACAATGAGCAGTTCTTC. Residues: CASSEAGPVWSGTYNEQFF.

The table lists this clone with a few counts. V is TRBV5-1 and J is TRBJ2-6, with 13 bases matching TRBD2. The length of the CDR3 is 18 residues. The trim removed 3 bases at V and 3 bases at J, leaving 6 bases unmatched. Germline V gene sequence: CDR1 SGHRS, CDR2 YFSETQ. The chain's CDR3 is CASSSGLAGEYGANVLTF. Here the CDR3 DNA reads TGCGCCAGCAGCTCCGGACTAGCGGGAGAGTATGGGGCCAACGTCCTGACTTTC.

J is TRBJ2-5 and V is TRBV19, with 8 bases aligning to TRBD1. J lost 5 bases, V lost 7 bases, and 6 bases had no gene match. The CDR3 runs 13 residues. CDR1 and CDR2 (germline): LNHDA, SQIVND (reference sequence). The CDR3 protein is CASKNRGLETQYF. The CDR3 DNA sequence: TGTGCCAGTAAAAACAGGGGGTTGGAGACCCAGTACTTC.

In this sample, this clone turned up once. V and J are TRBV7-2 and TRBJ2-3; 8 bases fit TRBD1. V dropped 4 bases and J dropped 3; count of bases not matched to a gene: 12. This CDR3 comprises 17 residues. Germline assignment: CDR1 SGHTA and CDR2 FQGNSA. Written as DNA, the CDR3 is TGTGCCAGCAGCTCCGGGAACGGAGACAGGGGTACAGATACGCAGTATTTT. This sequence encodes CASSSGNGDRGTDTQYF.

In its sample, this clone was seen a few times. Here the CDR3 reads CASGNPGQGKETQYF. CDR3 coding DNA: TGTGCTAGTGGGAATCCGGGACAGGGAAAAGAGACCCAGTACTTC. The chain employs TRBV12-5 and TRBJ2-5, with 9 nucleotides matching TRBD1. V lost 6 bases, J lost 3 bases, and 8 bases stayed unmatched. The CDR3 runs to 15 residues. Per the germline V gene, CDR1 is LGHNT and CDR2 is FRNRAP.

CDR3: CASSSMGSGRYNEQFF. In nucleotides, the CDR3 is TGTGCCAGCAGCTCCATGGGGTCAGGGCGGTACAATGAGCAGTTCTTC. The J gene is TRBJ2-1, the V gene TRBV11-2, with a possible D match to TRBD1 (5 bases). From germline, CDR1 is SGHAT and CDR2 FQNNGV. The CDR3 runs to 16 residues. V was trimmed by 4 bases and J by 4 bases, leaving 17 bases between them.

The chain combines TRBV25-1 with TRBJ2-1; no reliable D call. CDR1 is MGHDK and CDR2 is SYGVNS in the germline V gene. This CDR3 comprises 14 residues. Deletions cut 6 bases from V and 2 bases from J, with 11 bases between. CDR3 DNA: TGTGCCAGCAGGACTGCCGCCGCCTACAATGAGCAGTTCTTC. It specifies CASRTAAAYNEQFF.

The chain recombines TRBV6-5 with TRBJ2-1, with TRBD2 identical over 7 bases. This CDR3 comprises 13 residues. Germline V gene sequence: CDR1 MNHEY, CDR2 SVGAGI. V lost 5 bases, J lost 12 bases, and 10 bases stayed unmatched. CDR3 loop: CASSPGGSVLQFF. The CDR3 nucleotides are TGTGCCAGCAGTCCCGGGGGGTCGGTCTTGCAGTTCTTC.

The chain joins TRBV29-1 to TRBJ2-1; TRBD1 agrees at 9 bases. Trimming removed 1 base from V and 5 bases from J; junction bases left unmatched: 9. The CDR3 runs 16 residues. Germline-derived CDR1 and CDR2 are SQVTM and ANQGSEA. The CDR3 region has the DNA TGCAGCGTTGAAGGTCCCGGACAGGGGATCGACAATGAGCAGTTCTTC. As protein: CSVEGPGQGIDNEQFF.

The CDR3 sequence: CASSLMGQGGEQFF. The CDR3 nucleotides are TGTGCCAGCAGCTTAATGGGACAGGGTGGTGAGCAGTTCTTC. The rearrangement links TRBV7-3 to TRBJ2-1; 9 bases match TRBD1. The ends lost 1 base at V and 9 bases at J; junction bases unmatched: 4. CDR1 and CDR2 from the germline V gene are SGHTA and FQGTGA. This CDR3 has 14 residues.

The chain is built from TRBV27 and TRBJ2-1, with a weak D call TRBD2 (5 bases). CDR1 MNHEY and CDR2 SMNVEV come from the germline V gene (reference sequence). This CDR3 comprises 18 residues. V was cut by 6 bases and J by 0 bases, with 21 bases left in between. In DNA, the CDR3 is TGTGCCAGCAGGGCAACGGCGCGGGCCCTTGGCTCCTACAATGAGCAGTTCTTC. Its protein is CASRATARALGSYNEQFF.

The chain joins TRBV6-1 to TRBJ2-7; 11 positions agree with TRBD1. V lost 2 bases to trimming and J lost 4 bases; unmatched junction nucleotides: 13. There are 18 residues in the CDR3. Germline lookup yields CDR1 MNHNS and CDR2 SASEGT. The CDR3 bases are TGTGCCAGCAGTGAATTCATCGCTGGACAGGGGGCGGGATACGAGCAGTACGTC. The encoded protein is CASSEFIAGQGAGYEQYV.

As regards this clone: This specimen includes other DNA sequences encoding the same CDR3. In DNA, the CDR3 is TGTGCCAGCAGCTTGCGAGGGGGCGCAAGCTATGGCTACACCTTC. Its translation: CASSLRGGASYGYTF. The rearrangement links TRBV5-4 to TRBJ1-2; 7 nucleotides match TRBD1. Trimming removed 1 base from V and 4 bases from J; junction bases left unmatched: 7. Looked up from germline, CDR1 is SGHNT and CDR2 is YYREEE (reference sequence). This CDR3 has 15 residues.

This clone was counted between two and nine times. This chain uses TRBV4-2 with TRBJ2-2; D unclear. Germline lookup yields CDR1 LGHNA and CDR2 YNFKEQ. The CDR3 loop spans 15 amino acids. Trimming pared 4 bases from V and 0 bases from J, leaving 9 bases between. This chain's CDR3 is CASSPSAANTGELFF. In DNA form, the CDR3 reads TGTGCCAGCAGCCCCAGCGCGGCGAACACCGGGGAGCTGTTTTTT.

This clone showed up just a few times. This CDR3 reads CASSQQGAQGYTF. CDR3 DNA: TGTGCCAGCAGTCAACAGGGAGCGCAAGGCTACACCTTC. The chain links TRBV27 to TRBJ1-2, with D possibly matching TRBD1 (6 bases). This CDR3 region has 13 residues. The germline V gene encodes CDR1 MNHEY and CDR2 SMNVEV (reference sequence). Between the trimmed V and J ends, which lost 5 bases and 8 bases, there was a span of 15 bases.

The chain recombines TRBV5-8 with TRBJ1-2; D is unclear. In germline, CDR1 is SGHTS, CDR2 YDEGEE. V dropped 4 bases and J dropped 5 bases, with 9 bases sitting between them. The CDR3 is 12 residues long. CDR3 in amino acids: CASSPGEYGYTF. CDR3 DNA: TGTGCCAGCAGCCCGGGCGAATATGGCTACACCTTC.

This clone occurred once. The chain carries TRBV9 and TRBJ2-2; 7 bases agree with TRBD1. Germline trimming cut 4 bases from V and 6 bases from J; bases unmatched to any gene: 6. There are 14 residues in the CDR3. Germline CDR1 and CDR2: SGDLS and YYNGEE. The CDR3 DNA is TGTGCCAGCAGCCATAATACAGGGGCCGGGGAGCTGTTTTTT. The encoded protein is CASSHNTGAGELFF. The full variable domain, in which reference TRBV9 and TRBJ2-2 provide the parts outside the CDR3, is DSGVTQTPKHLITATGQRVTLRCSPRSGDLSVYWYQQSLDQGLQFLIQYYNGEERAKGNILERFSAQQFPDLHSELNLSSLELGDSALYFCASSHNTGAGELFFGEGSRLTVL.

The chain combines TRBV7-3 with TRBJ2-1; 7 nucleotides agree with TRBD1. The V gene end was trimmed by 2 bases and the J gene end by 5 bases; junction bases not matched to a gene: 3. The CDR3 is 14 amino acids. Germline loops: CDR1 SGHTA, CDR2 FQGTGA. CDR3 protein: CASSLRQGDNEQFF. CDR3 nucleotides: TGTGCCAGCAGCTTACGGCAGGGGGACAATGAGCAGTTCTTC.

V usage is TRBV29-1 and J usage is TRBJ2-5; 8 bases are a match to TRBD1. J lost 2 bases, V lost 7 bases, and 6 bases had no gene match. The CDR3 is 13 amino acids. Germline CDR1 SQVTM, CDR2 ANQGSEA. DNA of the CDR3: TGCAGCGCAAAGGACAGGGTACAAGAGACCCAGTACTTC. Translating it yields CSAKDRVQETQYF.

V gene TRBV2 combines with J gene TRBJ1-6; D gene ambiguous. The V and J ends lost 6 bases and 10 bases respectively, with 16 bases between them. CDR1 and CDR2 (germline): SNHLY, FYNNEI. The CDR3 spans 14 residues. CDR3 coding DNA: TGTGCCAGCAGCTCAGGCGGGCTCCCGTCACCCCTCCACTTT. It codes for CASSSGGLPSPLHF.

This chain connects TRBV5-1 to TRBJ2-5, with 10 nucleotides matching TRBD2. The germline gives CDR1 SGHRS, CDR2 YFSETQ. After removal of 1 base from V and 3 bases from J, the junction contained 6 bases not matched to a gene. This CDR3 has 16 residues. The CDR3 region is CASSLLSSGGKETQYF. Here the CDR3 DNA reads TGCGCCAGCAGCTTGTTATCTAGCGGGGGTAAAGAGACCCAGTACTTC.